This T cell receptor (beta chain) was profiled in a study of cytomegalovirus exposure and HLA in healthy donors. The PCR was carried out with 60 Vbeta primers and 13 Jbeta primers. Using immunoSEQ multiplex PCR, the repertoire was profiled, and TCRdb retains in-frame clones only, with some absent. The table has some 160,000 clones, 77% seen once; the top ten hold 1.6%. V was pared by 3 bases and J by 7 bases, with 15 bases between. Germline-derived CDR1 and CDR2 are GTSNPN and SVGIG (reference sequence). The CDR3 sequence is 13 residues long. The specimen sequenced was PBMCs. This clonotype originated in a woman in her twenties or thirties in good health and CMV-seronegative. The V gene is TRBV30, the J gene TRBJ1-2; possibly TRBD1 for D (6 bases). The CDR3: CAWRDSGVLGYTF. The CDR3 bases are TGTGCCTGGAGGGACAGTGGGGTCCTTGGCTACACCTTC.